Each of the 30 T cell receptor beta chains below was sequenced from the same sample in a study of T-cell memory formation after mild COVID-19 (dated by TCRdb to the early 2020s). Library creation used 5' RACE. Sequencing took place on an Illumina NovaSeq 6000. The raw public reads went through TCRdb reprocessing: fastp at Q25, MiXCR clone calling, in-frame beta chains kept. Rows are combined by CDR3 protein, so each entry shows the most common genes and DNA. Counted in this sample were roughly 370,000 distinct CDR3 sequences; roughly 15% of them appeared once. The ten most abundant clones make up 20% to 25% of the sample. The specimen sequenced was PBMCs or a T cell subset sorted from them (not recorded which). The receptors here all came from a man between 18 and 35 years old who had mild COVID-19 (a few samples of this study predate the infection). The sample titles of this study are shuffled in the database, so cell type and time point are left out; the donor was told from shared clones.

This clonotype was seen only a few times. This chain joins TRBV20-1 and TRBJ1-1; D ambiguous. This CDR3 is 12 amino acids long. Germline lookup yields CDR1 DFQATT and CDR2 SNEGSKA (reference sequence). V was shortened by 6 bases and J by 2 bases, with 10 bases between the two germline ends. CDR3 bases: TGCAGTGCAGCCCGGGGTAACACTGAAGCTTTCTTT. Translating gives CSAARGNTEAFF.

The sample holds a few counts of this clonotype. This chain uses TRBV4-1 with TRBJ2-5, with TRBD2 matching 11 bases. The CDR3 has 18 residues. Germline V lookup: CDR1 MGHRA, CDR2 YSYEKL. Trimming removed 3 bases from V and 1 base from J; junction bases left unmatched: 10. For the CDR3, the DNA is TGCGCCAGCAGCCAGACCGGACTAGCGGGTTACCGCCAAGAGACCCAGTACTTC. The encoded protein is CASSQTGLAGYRQETQYF.

This clonotype appeared many times. The chain recombines TRBV7-2 with TRBJ2-3, with D tentatively TRBD1 or TRBD2 (6 bases each). V gave up 4 bases and J gave up 1 base, with 24 bases separating them. Germline CDR1 reads SGHTA; CDR2 reads FQGNSA. The CDR3 is made up of 19 amino acids. The chain's CDR3 is CASSSHGFMRGAGTDTQYF. The CDR3 coding sequence is TGTGCCAGCAGCTCTCACGGGTTTATGAGGGGGGCCGGCACAGATACGCAGTATTTT.

DNA of the CDR3: TGTGCCAGCAGGAGCGGGGGCCGGGATACGCAGTATTTT. Its protein product is CASRSGGRDTQYF. The chain carries TRBV2 and TRBJ2-3, with 8 bases identical to TRBD2. V was pared by 6 bases and J by 6 bases, with 5 bases of the junction left unmatched. CDR3 length: 13 residues. The germline V gene encodes CDR1 SNHLY and CDR2 FYNNEI.

Only a few counts were recorded for this clonotype. This chain links TRBV20-1 with TRBJ2-3; D remains ambiguous. The CDR3 has 12 amino acids. Germline assignment: CDR1 DFQATT and CDR2 SNEGSKA (reference sequence). V was trimmed by 8 bases and J by 2 bases, leaving 11 bases between them. The CDR3 DNA reads as TGCAGTAGAACGGGCTTCACAGATACGCAGTATTTT. Residues: CSRTGFTDTQYF.

This rearrangement joins TRBV30 to TRBJ1-1; TRBD1 might be the D (5 bases). The CDR3 consists of 13 residues. V was shortened by 8 bases and J by 4 bases, with 17 bases between the two germline ends. CDR1 GTSNPN and CDR2 SVGIG come from the germline V gene (reference sequence). CDR3 DNA sequence: TGTGCCCGCTCCGCGGTGAGGGGCACTGAAGCTTTCTTT. Translating it yields CARSAVRGTEAFF.

This clonotype has just a few counts. V is TRBV18 and J is TRBJ2-2, with 7 bases matching TRBD1. Germline CDR1 reads KGHSH; CDR2 reads LQKENI. The CDR3 covers 17 residues. Trimming at V came to 6 bases and at J to 5 bases, leaving 15 bases not matched to a gene. In DNA form, the CDR3 reads TGTGCCAGCTCTCCTACCAAGGGGGCGCAAGGGACCGGGGAGCTGTTTTTT. Translating gives CASSPTKGAQGTGELFF.

This clonotype showed up many times. V is TRBV7-9 and J is TRBJ1-1, with D possibly being TRBD1 (6 bases). The germline CDR1 and CDR2 sequences are SEHNR and FQNEAQ (reference sequence). Trimming left V 4 bases short and J 5 bases short, with 14 bases between. The CDR3 contains 14 residues. The CDR3: CASSSGGGGTEAFF. In nucleotides, the CDR3 is TGTGCCAGCAGCTCTGGCGGGGGCGGGACTGAAGCTTTCTTT.

There are a few counts of this clonotype. The genes are TRBV15 and TRBJ2-5; D is perhaps TRBD1 (6 bases). Between the trimmed V and J ends, which lost 2 bases and 7 bases, there was a span of 11 bases. Germline-derived CDR1 and CDR2 are LNHNV and YYDKDF (reference sequence). This CDR3 spans 13 amino acids. The CDR3 region is CATSRQGSGTQYF. For the CDR3, the DNA is TGTGCCACCAGCAGACAGGGGTCTGGGACCCAGTACTTC. Filled out from reference TRBV15 and TRBJ2-5, the complete variable domain reads DAMVIQNPRYQVTQFGKPVTLSCSQTLNHNVMYWYQQKSSQAPKLLFHYYDKDFNNEADTPDNFQSRRPNTSFCFLDIRSPGLGDTAMYLCATSRQGSGTQYFGPGTRLLVL.

This clonotype was seen a handful of times. The rearrangement uses TRBV3-1 and TRBJ2-1; D is uncertain. The CDR3 has 13 amino acids. Trimming removed 2 bases at V and 1 base at J, with 3 bases between. Germline values: CDR1 LGHDT, CDR2 YNNKEL (reference sequence). Here the CDR3 DNA reads TGTGCCAGCAGCCAAAAGTCCTACAATGAGCAGTTCTTC. This codes for CASSQKSYNEQFF.

V usage is TRBV7-2 and J usage is TRBJ2-4; 13 bases are shared with TRBD2. The CDR3 extends over 16 amino acids. The V gene's germline CDR1 is SGHTA and CDR2 FQGNSA. V lost 4 bases and J lost 3; bases outside the gene matches: 3. CDR3 sequence: CASSSRLAGGKNIQYF. The DNA of the CDR3 is TGTGCCAGCAGCTCCAGACTAGCGGGGGGCAAAAACATTCAGTACTTC.

This clonotype has more than one count but fewer than ten. This chain links TRBV9 with TRBJ2-7, with D perhaps matching TRBD1 (6 bases). Trimming removed 1 base at V and 5 bases at J, with 19 bases between. CDR1 and CDR2 from the germline V gene are SGDLS and YYNGEE. This CDR3 has 16 amino acids. This chain's CDR3 is CASSVSAVTGIDEQYF. The CDR3 DNA follows: TGTGCCAGCAGCGTAAGTGCCGTAACAGGGATCGACGAGCAGTACTTC.

This clonotype was seen only a few times. V gene TRBV7-6 combines with J gene TRBJ2-1; possible D gene TRBD2, 7 bases. From germline, CDR1 is SGHVS and CDR2 FNYEAQ. The CDR3 runs 16 residues. V lost 0 bases and J lost 5, with 14 bases in between. The CDR3, as DNA: TGTGCCAGCAGCTTAGCGCTCGCGGGGGCCCACAATGAGCAGTTCTTC. Amino acids: CASSLALAGAHNEQFF.

V gene TRBV6-2 or TRBV6-3 combines with J gene TRBJ2-6; a weak D match, TRBD1 (5 bases). The germline V and J ends were trimmed by 2 bases and 2 bases, with 13 bases remaining between them. Germline assignment: CDR1 MNHEY and CDR2 SVGEGT. The CDR3 contains 17 residues. Here the CDR3 reads CASSYRQGYAGANVLTF. The CDR3 DNA reads TGTGCCAGCAGTTACAGGCAGGGATACGCTGGGGCCAACGTCCTGACTTTC.

This clonotype has at least ten counts. The genes are TRBV3-1 and TRBJ1-1, with D maybe TRBD1 (5 bases). The V and J ends lost 4 bases and 4 bases respectively, with 19 bases between them. Germline values: CDR1 LGHDT, CDR2 YNNKEL (reference sequence). CDR3 length: 16 residues. CDR3 sequence (DNA): TGTGCCAGCAGCCGAGGGGACGGAAGCTATGGCACTGAAGCTTTCTTT. Protein: CASSRGDGSYGTEAFF. The full variable domain, completed using reference TRBV3-1 and TRBJ1-1, is DTAVSQTPKYLVTQMGNDKSIKCEQNLGHDTMYWYKQDSKKFLKIMFSYNNKELIINETVPNRFSPKSPDKAHLNLHINSLELGDSAVYFCASSRGDGSYGTEAFFGQGTRLTVV.

This clonotype was observed a few times. The rearrangement links TRBV6-5 to TRBJ2-3, with a weak D call TRBD2 (6 bases). This CDR3 is 11 amino acids long. Germline values: CDR1 MNHEY, CDR2 SVGAGI. Trimming took 11 bases from V and 4 from J, leaving 10 bases between them. The CDR3 DNA reads as TGTGCCGCCGGGGGTGCAGATACGCAGTATTTT. Protein product: CAAGGADTQYF.

In its sample, this clonotype was seen a few times. The rearrangement links TRBV18 to TRBJ2-1, with D perhaps TRBD1 (5 bases). Trimming removed 0 bases from V and 3 bases from J, with 12 bases in between. CDR1 KGHSH and CDR2 LQKENI come from the germline V gene. The CDR3 runs 16 residues. CDR3 sequence (DNA): TGTGCCAGCTCACCACCCTCTCGGACAAACTACAATGAGCAGTTCTTC. It specifies CASSPPSRTNYNEQFF.

This clonotype came up a few times. This chain uses TRBV12-3 or TRBV12-4 with TRBJ2-7, with a tentative D call TRBD2 (5 bases). Trimming took off 2 bases at V and 1 base at J, with 15 bases between the two ends. This CDR3 is built from 16 residues. The CDR3 region is CASSLRRTASSYEQYV. CDR3 nucleotides: TGTGCCAGCAGTTTAAGGAGGACGGCTAGTTCCTACGAGCAGTACGTC.

In this sample, this clonotype turned up a few times. V is TRBV15 and J is TRBJ2-1, with 8 bases matching TRBD1. J was trimmed by 8 bases and V by 6 bases; bases with no gene match: 6. The germline V gene encodes CDR1 LNHNV and CDR2 YYDKDF (reference sequence). The CDR3 sequence is 13 residues long. The CDR3: CATRPTGVDEQFF. The CDR3 nucleotides read TGTGCCACCAGACCGACAGGGGTCGATGAGCAGTTCTTC.

The chain has TRBV12-3 or TRBV12-4 and TRBJ2-4; perhaps D is TRBD1 or TRBD2 (5 bases each). V lost 3 bases, J lost 6 bases, and 15 bases lay in between. CDR3 length equals 15 residues. CDR3 DNA: TGTGCCAGCAGTTTCAGGGACGGGTTGACAAACATTCAGTACTTC. Amino acid sequence: CASSFRDGLTNIQYF.

The chain couples TRBV24-1 to TRBJ2-1; D gene unclear. Trimming took 9 bases from V and 9 from J, leaving 11 bases between them. The CDR3 has 11 residues. Germline V gene lookup returns CDR1 KGHDR and CDR2 SFDVKD. The CDR3 DNA reads TGTGCCACCCCCTTGTGGGGTGAGCAGTTCTTC. Translation: CATPLWGEQFF.

The chain uses TRBV5-5 and TRBJ2-1; the match to TRBD1 covers 7 bases. This CDR3 is 15 amino acids long. The V gene end was trimmed by 3 bases and the J gene end by 4 bases; junction bases not matched to a gene: 7. CDR1 and CDR2 (germline): SGHKS, YYEKEE (reference sequence). The DNA for the CDR3 is TGTGCCAGCAGCTCACCGGGACAGCCTTACAATGAGCAGTTCTTC. Its protein product is CASSSPGQPYNEQFF.

This clonotype has only a few counts. V gene TRBV7-9 combines with J gene TRBJ2-6, with D possibly being TRBD1 or TRBD2 (5 bases each). Trimming left V 5 bases short and J 0 bases short, with 14 bases between. Germline V gene lookup returns CDR1 SEHNR and CDR2 FQNEAQ (reference sequence). CDR3 length: 17 residues. The CDR3 reads CASSLIGASSGANVLTF. CDR3 DNA sequence: TGTGCCAGCAGCCTCATCGGGGCAAGCTCTGGGGCCAACGTCCTGACTTTC.

This clonotype was counted ten times or more. J is TRBJ2-7 and V is TRBV5-1; 8 bases line up with TRBD1. CDR1 is SGHRS and CDR2 is YFSETQ in the germline V gene. The CDR3 length is 12 residues. The ends lost 2 bases at V and 6 bases at J; junction bases unmatched: 1. DNA of the CDR3: TGCGCCAGCAGCTTCGGACAGGGCGAGCAGTACTTC. Protein: CASSFGQGEQYF. The full variable domain, completed using reference TRBV5-1 and TRBJ2-7, is KAGVTQTPRYLIKTRGQQVTLSCSPISGHRSVSWYQQTPGQGLQFLFEYFSETQRNKGNFPGRFSGRQFSNSRSEMNVSTLELGDSALYLCASSFGQGEQYFGPGTRLTVT.

This clonotype occurred once. V usage is TRBV6-5 and J usage is TRBJ2-7, with D maybe TRBD1 (6 bases). CDR1 and CDR2 (germline): MNHEY, SVGAGI. The CDR3 consists of 11 residues. The V end lost 6 bases, the J end lost 8 bases, and 11 bases lay between the germline ends. Here the CDR3 reads CASSRRGQQYF. For the CDR3, the DNA is TGTGCCAGCAGCCGCAGGGGACAGCAGTACTTC.

V is TRBV6-5 and J is TRBJ2-2, with 7 bases aligning to TRBD1. Germline V lookup: CDR1 MNHEY, CDR2 SVGAGI. The CDR3 totals 14 residues. The trim removed 6 bases at V and 2 bases at J, leaving 3 bases unmatched. CDR3 coding DNA: TGTGCCAGCAGGCGACAGGGCAACACCGGGGAGCTGTTTTTT. Translated, it gives CASRRQGNTGELFF.

This clonotype was counted a few times. The chain links TRBV2 to TRBJ2-1, with D maybe TRBD1 (6 bases). CDR3 length equals 14 residues. CDR1 and CDR2 from the germline V gene are SNHLY and FYNNEI. Between the trimmed V and J ends, which lost 6 bases and 3 bases, there was a span of 12 bases. The CDR3 is CASRAPDSYNEQFF. CDR3 DNA: TGTGCCAGCAGGGCCCCGGACAGCTACAATGAGCAGTTCTTC.

The chain carries TRBV7-6 and TRBJ2-1; 9 positions match TRBD1. V shed 5 bases and J 2 bases; nucleotides not matched to a gene: 4. The length of the CDR3 is 15 residues. Looked up from germline, CDR1 is SGHVS and CDR2 is FNYEAQ. This CDR3 reads CASSAGTGTYNEQFF. CDR3 sequence (DNA): TGTGCCAGCAGCGCCGGGACAGGGACCTACAATGAGCAGTTCTTC.

J is TRBJ2-1 and V is TRBV7-3, with D uncertain. Trimming cost V 5 bases and J 7 bases, with 9 bases left between them. Germline CDR1 SGHTA, CDR2 FQGTGA. The CDR3 is 12 amino acids. CDR3 residues: CASSTGTNEQFF. For the CDR3, the DNA is TGTGCCAGCAGCACCGGAACTAATGAGCAGTTCTTC.

The J gene is TRBJ2-3, the V gene TRBV5-4; no definite D call. V gave up 4 bases and J gave up 0 bases, with 15 bases separating them. This CDR3 is built from 16 residues. CDR1 and CDR2 (germline): SGHNT, YYREEE (reference sequence). The CDR3 region is CASSRSRTMSTDTQYF. The CDR3 nucleotides are TGTGCCAGCAGCCGAAGCCGAACTATGAGCACAGATACGCAGTATTTT.